This T cell receptor (beta chain) stems from a study of blood T cell repertoires in COVID-19. On the study more broadly: Some COVID-19 samples were acute and others convalescent; all came from the United States, Italy and Spain. The cDNA or gDNA used as material had been derived from T cells, B-cell-depleted T cells, or PBMCs.

Trimming left V 3 bases short and J 7 bases short, with 12 bases between. The CDR3 is 13 amino acids. Authors' data handling: By means of reference gene primer amplification, nucleated cell counts were estimated. The method was immunoSEQ multiplex PCR; TCRdb's version includes in-frame clones alone and lacks a portion of them. That table gives V, J and clone size, and the DNA gave D and trimming. In the table there are some 350,000 clones, nearly 90% of which are singletons. The clonotype comes from a man aged 18 to 29 with active or convalescent COVID-19. The rearrangement joins TRBV12-3 or TRBV12-4 to TRBJ1-2, with D unclear. Sequencing was carried out using peripheral blood. CDR3 coding DNA: TGTGCCAGCAGTTTCCTTCTGTTTTCTGGCTACACCTTC. Protein sequence: CASSFLLFSGYTF.